A selection of T cell receptor beta chains follows, all from one sample in a study of cytotoxic CD8 clonotypes in ibrutinib-treated CLL. Using immunoSEQ multiplex PCR, the repertoire was profiled, and TCRdb retains in-frame clones only, with some absent. The sample includes roughly 250,000 clones, around three quarters of them seen just once. Sequencing used PBMCs, obtained after 24 months of ibrutinib treatment. Receptor source: a human donor with chronic lymphocytic leukemia. Each CDR3 is given with its conserved first and last residue. The order of the fields is V gene, D gene, clone size, J gene, CDR3 protein, CDR3 DNA. A D gene is named only where the DNA matches it firmly. Where a row states a size, it is once, few, many or the class of an expanded clone; other rows omit it.

TRBV2	.	.	TRBJ2-1	CACGYNEQFF	TGTGCCTGTGGCTACAATGAGCAGTTCTTC
TRBV28	.	.	TRBJ1-5	CASLDRSNQPQHF	TGTGCCAGCCTGGACAGAAGCAATCAGCCCCAGCATTTT
TRBV28	.	.	TRBJ2-7	CASRRMAYEQYF	TGTGCCAGTCGTCGGATGGCCTACGAGCAGTACTTC
TRBV10-1	.	.	TRBJ1-1	CASSEGQDPNTEAFF	TGCGCCAGCAGTGAGGGTCAGGATCCGAACACTGAAGCTTTCTTT
TRBV7-3	TRBD2	.	TRBJ2-3	CASSSLGLEADTQYF	TGTGCCAGCAGCTCCCTCGGACTAGAGGCTGATACGCAGTATTTT
TRBV7-9	TRBD1	few	TRBJ2-1	CASSWTGRDEQFF	TGTGCCAGCAGCTGGACAGGGCGGGATGAGCAGTTCTTC
TRBV9	TRBD2	.	TRBJ2-1	CASSVGLAGPKGLSNEQFF	TGTGCCAGCAGCGTAGGACTAGCGGGTCCCAAAGGGCTTTCCAATGAGCAGTTCTTC
TRBV5-4	TRBD1	.	TRBJ2-3	CASSAGRDRESDTQYF	TGTGCCAGCAGCGCAGGCCGGGACAGGGAGTCAGATACGCAGTATTTT
TRBV19	.	.	TRBJ2-1	CASSIFGRSSYNEQFF	TGTGCCAGTAGTATATTCGGCCGGAGCTCCTACAATGAGCAGTTCTTC
TRBV6-5	.	.	TRBJ1-1	CASSYGQNTEAFF	TGTGCCAGCAGTTACGGGCAGAACACTGAAGCTTTCTTT
TRBV18	.	.	TRBJ2-5	CASSPGAQGTQYF	TGTGCCAGCTCACCCGGGGCGCAGGGGACCCAGTACTTC
TRBV6-5	TRBD2	.	TRBJ2-1	CASGSGRSDEQFF	TGTGCCAGCGGTAGCGGGAGGTCTGATGAGCAGTTCTTC